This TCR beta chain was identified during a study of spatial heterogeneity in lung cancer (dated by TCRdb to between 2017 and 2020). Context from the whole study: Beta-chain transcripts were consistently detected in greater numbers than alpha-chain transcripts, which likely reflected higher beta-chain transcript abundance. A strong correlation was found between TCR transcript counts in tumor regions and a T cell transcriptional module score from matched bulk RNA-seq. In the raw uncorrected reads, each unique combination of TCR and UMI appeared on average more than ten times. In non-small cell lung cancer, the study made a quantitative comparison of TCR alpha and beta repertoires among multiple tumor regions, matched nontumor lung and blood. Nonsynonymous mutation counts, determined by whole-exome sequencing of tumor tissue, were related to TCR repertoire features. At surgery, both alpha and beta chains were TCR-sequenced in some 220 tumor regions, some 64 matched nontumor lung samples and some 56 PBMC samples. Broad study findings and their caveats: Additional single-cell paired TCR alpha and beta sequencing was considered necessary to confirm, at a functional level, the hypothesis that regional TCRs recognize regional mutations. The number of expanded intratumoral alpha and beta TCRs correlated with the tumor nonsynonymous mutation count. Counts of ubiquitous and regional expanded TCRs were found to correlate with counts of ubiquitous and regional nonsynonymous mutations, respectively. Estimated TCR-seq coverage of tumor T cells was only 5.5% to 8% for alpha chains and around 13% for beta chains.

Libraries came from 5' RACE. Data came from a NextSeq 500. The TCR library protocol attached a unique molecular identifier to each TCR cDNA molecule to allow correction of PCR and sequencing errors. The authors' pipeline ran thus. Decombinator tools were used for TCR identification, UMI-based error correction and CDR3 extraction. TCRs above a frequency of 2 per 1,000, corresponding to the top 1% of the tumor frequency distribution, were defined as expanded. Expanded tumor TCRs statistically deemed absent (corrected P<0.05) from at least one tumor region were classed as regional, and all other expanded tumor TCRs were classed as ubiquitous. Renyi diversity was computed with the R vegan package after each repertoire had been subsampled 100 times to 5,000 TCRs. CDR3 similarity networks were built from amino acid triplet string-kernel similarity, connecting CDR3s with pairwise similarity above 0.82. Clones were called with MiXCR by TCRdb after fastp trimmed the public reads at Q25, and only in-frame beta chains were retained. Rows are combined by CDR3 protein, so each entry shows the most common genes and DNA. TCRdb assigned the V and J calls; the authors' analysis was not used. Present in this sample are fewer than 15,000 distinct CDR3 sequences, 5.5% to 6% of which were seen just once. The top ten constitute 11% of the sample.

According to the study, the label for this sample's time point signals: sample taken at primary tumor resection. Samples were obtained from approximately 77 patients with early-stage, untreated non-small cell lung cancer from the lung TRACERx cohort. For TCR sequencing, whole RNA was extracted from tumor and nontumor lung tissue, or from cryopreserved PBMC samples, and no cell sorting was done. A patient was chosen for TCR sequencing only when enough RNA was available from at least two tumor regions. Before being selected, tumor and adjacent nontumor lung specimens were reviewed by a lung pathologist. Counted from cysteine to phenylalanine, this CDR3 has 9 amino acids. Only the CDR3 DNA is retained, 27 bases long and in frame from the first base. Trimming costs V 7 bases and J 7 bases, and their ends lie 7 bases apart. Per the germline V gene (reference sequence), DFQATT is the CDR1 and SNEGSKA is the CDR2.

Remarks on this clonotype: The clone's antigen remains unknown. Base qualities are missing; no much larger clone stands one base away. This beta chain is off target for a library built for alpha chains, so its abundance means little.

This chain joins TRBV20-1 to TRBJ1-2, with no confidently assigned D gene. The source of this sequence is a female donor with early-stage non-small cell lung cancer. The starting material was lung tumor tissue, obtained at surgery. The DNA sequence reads TGCAGTGGTGGGTTTGGCTACACCTTC. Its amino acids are CSGGFGYTF.